This T cell receptor beta chain was documented in a study of blood T cell repertoires in COVID-19. The protocol was immunoSEQ multiplex PCR, while the TCRdb copy is restricted to in-frame clones and leaves out a portion. The sample lists under 450,000 clones; about 88% were seen once. The CDR3 covers 14 residues. The germline gives CDR1 ENHRY, CDR2 SYGVKD. Trimming took 3 bases from V and 5 from J, leaving 13 bases between them. The chain is built from TRBV10-3 and TRBJ1-1, with D maybe TRBD1 (5 bases). Material for sequencing was PBMCs or T cells enriched from blood (not recorded which). The origin of this receptor is a woman between 25 and 40 years old who had recovered from COVID-19. As DNA, the CDR3 is TGTGCCATCAGTGATGCCACGGGGGGAACTGAAGCTTTCTTT. Protein product: CAISDATGGTEAFF.